This TCR beta chain was sequenced for a study of blood T cell repertoires in COVID-19 (dated by TCRdb to 2018 to 2020). Background for the entire study: Samples covering the acute and convalescent phases of COVID-19 were provided by collaborators in the United States, Italy and Spain. The prospective study material was composed of cDNA or gDNA derived from T cells, B-cell-depleted T cells, or PBMCs. Deeply sampled blood TCRbeta repertoires from subjects exposed to, actively infected with, or recovered from COVID-19 were included in the dataset. The repertoires were released in a freely available public database meant as a resource for research on the immune response to SARS-CoV-2. A de-identified subject ID, COVID-19 status, age in years and sex were almost always included in the sample metadata. Samples came from the ongoing ImmuneRACE study (first 160 participants) plus 1,254 subjects from 6 global collaborators. Where available, HLA class I and class II types were obtained from metadata supplied by the sample provider rather than from assay-based typing.

Whole blood was collected in K2EDTA tubes by collaborating institutions according to the institutions' own protocols. Collaborator samples were shipped for TCRbeta analysis as frozen whole blood, isolated PBMCs, or DNA extracted from either sample type. A remark on this clone: Its specific antigen is unknown. No base qualities exist here, and no much larger clone lies one base off it.

Broader findings and caveats from the paper: How much clinical and demographic metadata was included differed by source and by participant, and the metadata was provided uncurated.

As encoded in the germline V gene (reference sequence), CDR1 is LNHDA while CDR2 is SQIVND. The CDR3 runs 15 amino acids, cysteine and phenylalanine included. Kept here is only the CDR3 DNA, which spans 45 bases and is read in frame from base 1. At the junction V is shortened by 5 bases and J by 7 bases, with 17 bases in between. The immunoSEQ Assay, a bias-controlled multiplex PCR, was used to amplify TCRbeta CDR3 regions from genomic DNA. The authors processed their data as follows. Nucleated cell counts per sample were estimated from amplification of reference gene primers within the assay. Sequence reads were collapsed and filtered to measure the absolute abundance of every unique TCRbeta CDR3 rearrangement. For each sample, productive Simpson clonality was calculated by taking the square root of Simpson's diversity index across productive rearrangements. TCRdb limited this immuneACCESS table to in-frame rearrangements with V and J called. A share of clones is missing; checked studies link under half to unresolved V genes, and the rest is unexplained. For V, J and clone size, that table is used; D and trimming come from the DNA. This sample lists approximately 82,000 clones; 92% were detected once. Jointly, the top ten make up roughly 6.4% of the sample.

The sequencing input was peripheral blood. The TCR comes from a woman aged 60-70 years with active COVID-19. The rearranged chain carries TRBV19 and TRBJ1-4; the D gene is perhaps TRBD1, on 6 matching bases. The CDR3 loop reads CASSGQGTPSEKLFF. The DNA is TGTGCCAGTAGTGGCCAGGGGACGCCCTCTGAAAAACTGTTTTTT.